These 32 T cell receptor beta chains originate from one sample sequenced in a study of beta chain features in type 1 diabetes. cDNA synthesis used the whole RNA isolate, giving expressed TCRB sequences. Some clones are missing from TCRdb's copy, which holds only in-frame ones; the method was immunoSEQ multiplex PCR. Of a few hundred thousand clones listed, roughly a fifth are singletons. Sequencing was carried out using naive CD4+ T cells from blood. The origin of the receptors is a woman aged 18-35 years in good health.

Comments on this clone: The sample carries other DNA sequences with the same CDR3. The chain is built from TRBV2 and TRBJ1-1, with D possibly TRBD1 on 6 matching bases. The CDR3 sequence is 14 residues long. In germline, CDR1 is SNHLY, CDR2 FYNNEI. The V and J ends lost 3 bases and 0 bases respectively, with 8 bases between them. CDR3 loop: CASSEGQLNTEAFF. DNA for the CDR3: TGTGCCAGCAGTGAGGGACAATTGAACACTGAAGCTTTCTTT. Complete variable domain (other parts from reference TRBV2 and TRBJ1-1): EPEVTQTPSHQVTQMGQEVILRCVPISNHLYFYWYRQILGQKVEFLVSFYNNEISEKSEIFDDQFSVERPDGSNFTLKIRSTKLEDSAMYFCASSEGQLNTEAFFGQGTRLTVV.

This clone occurred a few times. J is TRBJ2-7 and V is TRBV27, with D perhaps matching TRBD1 (5 bases). There are 15 residues in the CDR3. Germline V gives CDR1 MNHEY, CDR2 SMNVEV (reference sequence). V was trimmed by 5 bases and J by 0 bases, leaving 14 bases between them. CDR3 nucleotide sequence: TGTGCCAGCAGTCCCGGATGGGGCCGCTCCTACGAGCAGTACTTC. Residues: CASSPGWGRSYEQYF.

This CDR3 is CAWSQNRAYEQYF. The CDR3 region has the DNA TGTGCCTGGAGCCAAAACAGGGCCTACGAGCAGTACTTC. The chain recombines TRBV30 with TRBJ2-7, with D tentatively TRBD1 (6 bases). Between the trimmed V and J ends, which lost 3 bases and 2 bases, there was a span of 11 bases. This CDR3 has 13 amino acids. The germline CDR1 and CDR2 sequences are GTSNPN and SVGIG (reference sequence).

The chain has TRBV30 and TRBJ2-3; TRBD2 aligns across 11 bases. The CDR3 loop spans 13 amino acids. V lost 4 bases, J lost 7 bases, and 4 bases stayed unmatched. The V gene's germline CDR1 is GTSNPN and CDR2 SVGIG (reference sequence). CDR3 coding DNA: TGTGCCTGGACTAGCGGGGGGAGTAATACGCAGTATTTT. Protein product: CAWTSGGSNTQYF.

The chain is built from TRBV7-2 and TRBJ1-1, with a weak D call TRBD1 (6 bases). In germline, CDR1 is SGHTA, CDR2 FQGNSA. This CDR3 has 11 residues. Trimming shortened V by 8 bases and J by 7 bases, and 11 bases separated the two germline ends. This CDR3 is CASGRDIEAFF. The CDR3 region has the DNA TGTGCCAGCGGCAGGGACATTGAAGCTTTCTTT.

This clone was observed a handful of times. This rearrangement joins TRBV30 to TRBJ1-2; 7 bases are shared with TRBD1. V was pared by 5 bases and J by 8 bases, with 8 bases of the junction left unmatched. The CDR3 extends over 12 amino acids. Germline assignment: CDR1 GTSNPN and CDR2 SVGIG (reference sequence). Written as DNA, the CDR3 is TGTGCCTGGGGGACCGGGACAGTCGGCTACACCTTC. This codes for CAWGTGTVGYTF.

The chain is built from TRBV18 and TRBJ1-1, with D maybe TRBD1 (6 bases). Trimming took 3 bases from V and 0 from J, leaving 14 bases between them. In germline, CDR1 is KGHSH, CDR2 LQKENI. The CDR3 is made up of 16 amino acids. As DNA, the CDR3 is TGTGCCAGCTCACCGTCGACAGGTTTGCTGAACACTGAAGCTTTCTTT. It translates to CASSPSTGLLNTEAFF.

The chain combines TRBV5-1 with TRBJ2-5, with 7 bases lining up with TRBD1. Germline V lookup: CDR1 SGHRS, CDR2 YFSETQ. This CDR3 is 14 amino acids long. V lost 6 bases and J lost 2; bases outside the gene matches: 7. The CDR3 is CASTRPGQQETQYF. The DNA of the CDR3 is TGCGCCAGCACCCGACCGGGACAGCAAGAGACCCAGTACTTC.

This clone was seen only a few times. V gene TRBV27 combines with J gene TRBJ1-5; the D gene is possibly TRBD1 (5 bases). This CDR3 comprises 16 residues. V lost 6 bases, J lost 2 bases, and 17 bases lay in between. Germline V lookup: CDR1 MNHEY, CDR2 SMNVEV (reference sequence). The CDR3 spells CASRPHDSLGNQPQHF. CDR3 coding DNA: TGTGCCAGCAGACCCCATGACAGTCTCGGCAATCAGCCCCAGCATTTT.

The gene calls are TRBV18 and TRBJ2-2; D gene uncertain. The germline V and J ends were trimmed by 3 bases and 2 bases, with 16 bases remaining between them. Germline values: CDR1 KGHSH, CDR2 LQKENI. The CDR3 is 17 residues long. CDR3 coding DNA: TGTGCCAGCTCACCTTTCGAGTCGAGAACCAACACCGGGGAGCTGTTTTTT. It translates to CASSPFESRTNTGELFF.

This clone was observed a few times. V gene TRBV4-1 combines with J gene TRBJ1-4, with no clear D. Per the germline V gene, CDR1 is MGHRA and CDR2 is YSYEKL. Trimming stripped 1 base from V and 4 bases from J, with 4 bases between. This CDR3 contains 13 residues. Here the CDR3 reads CASSQVRNEKLFF. The DNA for the CDR3 is TGCGCCAGCAGCCAAGTTCGTAATGAAAAACTGTTTTTT.

This clone occurred a few times. The V call is TRBV29-1, the J call TRBJ1-1, with D hard to call. The germline V gene encodes CDR1 SQVTM and CDR2 ANQGSEA. The CDR3 loop spans 13 amino acids. CDR3 residues: CSSRYGVNTEAFF. As DNA, the CDR3 is TGCAGTTCTCGTTACGGGGTGAACACTGAAGCTTTCTTT.

V is TRBV5-4 and J is TRBJ2-1; a weak D match, TRBD1 (5 bases). V was pared by 3 bases and J by 4 bases, with 11 bases between. The germline CDR1 and CDR2 sequences are SGHNT and YYREEE (reference sequence). The CDR3 sequence is 14 residues long. For the CDR3, the DNA is TGTGCCAGCAGCTCCTCAGGGATTTACAATGAGCAGTTCTTC. It translates to CASSSSGIYNEQFF.

The chain uses TRBV29-1 and TRBJ1-1; D perhaps matches TRBD1 (5 bases). CDR3 length: 13 residues. CDR1 is SQVTM, CDR2 ANQGSEA, per germline. Trimming left V 6 bases short and J 2 bases short, with 13 bases between. The CDR3 region is CSVMNQGNTEAFF. Here the CDR3 DNA reads TGCAGCGTCATGAACCAGGGAAACACTGAAGCTTTCTTT. Complete variable domain (other parts from reference TRBV29-1 and TRBJ1-1): SAVISQKPSRDICQRGTSLTIQCQVDSQVTMMFWYRQQPGQSLTLIATANQGSEATYESGFVIDKFPISRPNLTFSTLTVSNMSPEDSSIYLCSVMNQGNTEAFFGQGTRLTVV.

The rearrangement uses TRBV2 and TRBJ1-2, with D possibly TRBD1 on 5 matching bases. The CDR3 runs 13 residues. The germline gives CDR1 SNHLY, CDR2 FYNNEI. V was shortened by 2 bases and J by 7 bases, with 11 bases between the two germline ends. The CDR3 here is CASSETGLLGYTF. For the CDR3, the DNA is TGTGCCAGCAGTGAAACAGGCTTGCTTGGCTACACCTTC.

In this sample, this clone turned up a few times. The gene calls are TRBV20-1 and TRBJ2-1; no clear D. The V gene lost 5 bases and the J gene lost 8 bases, with 10 bases spanning the gap. CDR3 size: 11 residues. Germline V gene sequence: CDR1 DFQATT, CDR2 SNEGSKA (reference sequence). CDR3 sequence (DNA): TGCAGTGCTGGTAGTTTCTATGAGCAGTTCTTC. Translating it yields CSAGSFYEQFF.

This chain links TRBV18 with TRBJ2-7, with TRBD1 as a possible D gene (5 bases). Trimming cost V 0 bases and J 2 bases, with 8 bases left between them. The CDR3 spans 14 residues. Germline values: CDR1 KGHSH, CDR2 LQKENI. The CDR3, as DNA: TGTGCCAGCTCACCACCGTCGGACACCTACGAGCAGTACTTC. It encodes CASSPPSDTYEQYF.

This clone was observed a few times. The V gene is TRBV7-9, the J gene TRBJ2-1; D not resolved. CDR1 is SEHNR and CDR2 is FQNEAQ in the germline V gene (reference sequence). CDR3 size: 12 residues. Trimming pared 5 bases from V and 7 bases from J, leaving 9 bases between. The chain's CDR3 is CASSPGLNEQFF. The DNA for the CDR3 is TGTGCCAGCAGCCCAGGCTTGAATGAGCAGTTCTTC.

The J gene is TRBJ2-3, the V gene TRBV30; tentatively, D is TRBD2 (6 bases). Germline V gene data show CDR1 as GTSNPN and CDR2 as SVGIG (reference sequence). Trimming took off 2 bases at V and 4 bases at J, with 10 bases between the two ends. The CDR3 loop spans 13 amino acids. The CDR3 spells CAWSTGTPDTQYF. CDR3 DNA sequence: TGTGCCTGGAGTACCGGGACTCCAGATACGCAGTATTTT.

This clone was counted only a few times. Distinct nucleotide sequences in the sample also encode this CDR3. The chain couples TRBV18 to TRBJ2-7, with 8 bases identical to TRBD2. The CDR3 extends over 13 amino acids. V lost 3 bases to trimming and J lost 3 bases; unmatched junction nucleotides: 1. Germline V gene data show CDR1 as KGHSH and CDR2 as LQKENI. The CDR3 is CASSPGTSYEQYF. The CDR3 DNA sequence: TGTGCCAGCTCACCGGGGACTAGCTACGAGCAGTACTTC. Filled out from reference TRBV18 and TRBJ2-7, the complete variable domain reads NAGVMQNPRHLVRRRGQEARLRCSPMKGHSHVYWYRQLPEEGLKFMVYLQKENIIDESGMPKERFSAEFPKEGPSILRIQQVVRGDSAAYFCASSPGTSYEQYFGPGTRLTVT.

This clone was observed a handful of times. The CDR3: CAWSPRQGEQPQHF. The DNA for the CDR3 is TGTGCCTGGAGTCCTCGACAGGGGGAACAGCCCCAGCATTTT. The rearrangement joins TRBV30 to TRBJ1-5, with 9 bases aligning to TRBD1. With 2 bases clipped from V and 7 bases from J, the junction kept 6 bases outside the gene matches. Germline V gene data show CDR1 as GTSNPN and CDR2 as SVGIG (reference sequence). This CDR3 is built from 14 residues.

This clone was counted a few times. The rearrangement joins TRBV5-1 to TRBJ1-1; D is unresolved. The length of the CDR3 is 13 residues. V lost 2 bases and J lost 5, with 10 bases in between. Per the germline V gene, CDR1 is SGHRS and CDR2 is YFSETQ. CDR3: CASSLNGVTEAFF. CDR3 coding DNA: TGCGCCAGCAGCTTAAACGGGGTTACTGAAGCTTTCTTT.

The rearrangement joins TRBV10-1 to TRBJ2-1; maybe TRBD2 (5 bases). V was trimmed by 8 bases and J by 1 base, leaving 15 bases between them. The V gene's germline CDR1 is WNHNN and CDR2 SYGVQD (reference sequence). CDR3 length: 15 residues. The CDR3 DNA reads TGCGCCAGCGGGCTCGCGGGCAATTCCTACAATGAGCAGTTCTTC. Translating gives CASGLAGNSYNEQFF.

This clone was seen a handful of times. The chain links TRBV14 to TRBJ2-7; 7 bases line up with TRBD2. The CDR3 sequence is 14 residues long. V gave up 2 bases and J gave up 5 bases; unmatched junction bases: 6. Germline V CDR1 and CDR2: SGHDN, FVKESK. This CDR3 reads CASSQRRERNEQYF. In nucleotides, the CDR3 is TGTGCCAGCAGCCAAAGGCGGGAGCGGAACGAGCAGTACTTC.

This rearrangement joins TRBV10-2 to TRBJ1-1; D unclear. V was trimmed by 4 bases and J by 0 bases, leaving 12 bases between them. This CDR3 region has 15 residues. CDR1 and CDR2 (germline): WSHSY, SAAADI. CDR3 loop: CASSGGLSMNTEAFF. The CDR3, as DNA: TGCGCCAGCAGTGGTGGGCTTTCGATGAACACTGAAGCTTTCTTT.

The rearrangement joins TRBV30 to TRBJ2-3; 8 nucleotides match TRBD2. Trimming took 2 bases from V and 2 from J; bases not matched to a gene: 18. This CDR3 has 19 amino acids. Germline V gives CDR1 GTSNPN, CDR2 SVGIG (reference sequence). CDR3 in DNA: TGTGCCTGGAGTATCCTCCGAAGGACTAGCTCATTAAACACAGATACGCAGTATTTT. Translation gives CAWSILRRTSSLNTDTQYF.

The chain has TRBV9 and TRBJ2-3; 10 nucleotides agree with TRBD1. CDR1 is SGDLS, CDR2 YYNGEE, per germline. The J segment lost 2 bases and the V segment lost 0 bases, leaving 6 bases of the junction unmatched. The CDR3 spans 17 residues. The CDR3 spells CASSVEGTGAYTDTQYF. CDR3 DNA: TGTGCCAGCAGCGTAGAGGGGACAGGGGCCTACACAGATACGCAGTATTTT.

There are a few counts of this clone. The rearrangement uses TRBV4-1 and TRBJ1-2, with 9 bases lining up with TRBD1. The J segment lost 8 bases and the V segment lost 2 bases, leaving 9 bases of the junction unmatched. Germline CDR1 reads MGHRA; CDR2 reads YSYEKL. The CDR3 sequence is 15 residues long. As DNA, the CDR3 is TGCGCCAGCAGCCAACCAGGACAGGGGCGCAGAGGCTACACCTTC. Translating it yields CASSQPGQGRRGYTF.

The chain has TRBV12-5 and TRBJ2-7, with D tentatively TRBD2 (6 bases). The CDR3 is 14 amino acids. CDR1 is LGHNT, CDR2 FRNRAP, per germline. Between the trimmed V and J ends, which lost 3 bases and 9 bases, there was a span of 18 bases. The DNA for the CDR3 is TGTGCTAGTGGTTTTACCCCCGGGACTGAAGGGCAGTACTTC. Residues: CASGFTPGTEGQYF.

The chain links TRBV5-1 to TRBJ1-6; 7 bases map to TRBD1. From germline, CDR1 is SGHRS and CDR2 YFSETQ. The CDR3 spans 16 residues. Trimming removed 0 bases from V and 7 bases from J; junction bases left unmatched: 7. The CDR3 protein is CASSLEGQRGNSPLHF. The CDR3, as DNA: TGCGCCAGCAGCTTGGAGGGACAGCGAGGGAATTCACCCCTCCACTTT.

This clone was found a few times. This chain uses TRBV27 with TRBJ2-7, with a weak D call TRBD2 (6 bases). This CDR3 comprises 14 residues. The germline V gene has CDR1 MNHEY and CDR2 SMNVEV (reference sequence). Trimming shortened V by 8 bases and J by 1 base, and 15 bases separated the two germline ends. In DNA form, the CDR3 reads TGTGCCAGCTCCTGGAGGGAAGGTTCCTACGAGCAGTACTTC. Protein sequence: CASSWREGSYEQYF.

This rearrangement joins TRBV29-1 to TRBJ2-5, with D possibly being TRBD2 (7 bases). This CDR3 has 15 residues. Looked up from germline, CDR1 is SQVTM and CDR2 is ANQGSEA. V lost 1 base to trimming and J lost 4 bases, with 16 bases between them. The CDR3 coding sequence is TGCAGCGTTGAAGCCCGTGGGGGGGGCCGAGAGACCCAGTACTTC. Translation: CSVEARGGGRETQYF.